The clone carrying this T cell receptor beta chain was seen more than once but under ten times. Its antigen remains unidentified. The CDR3 consists of 14 residues. Germline V lookup: CDR1 MNHNY, CDR2 SVGAGI (reference sequence). Trimming removed 6 bases from V and 3 bases from J; junction bases left unmatched: 7. These data are taken from a study of a mutant IDH1 vaccine in newly diagnosed glioma. Study at large: Most patients had radiochemotherapy with temozolomide before enrollment; others had one alone. Findings and limits, study-wide: Apparently unrelated to pseudoprogression were changes in the top peripheral T cell clonotypes.

Here immunoSEQ multiplex PCR was the method, and the copy in TCRdb shows in-frame clones only, minus some. The table lists 85,000 to 100,000 clones, roughly 85% of them singletons, with approximately 7% in the top ten. The time point is: baseline, week 1 (first vaccination visit). Indicated treatment: pre-vaccination baseline after standard-of-care therapy. New WHO grade 3 or 4 astrocytomas that were IDH1-mutant and ATRX-lost occurred in the donors. The clonotype originates from a woman between 45 and 65 years old with glioma. Sequenced here: PBMCs, sampled from a glioma patient treated with radiotherapy, temozolomide or both. The chain recombines TRBV6-6 with TRBJ1-1; 7 bases agree with TRBD1. The CDR3 sequence: CASSYTTGDTEAFF. The DNA for the CDR3 is TGTGCCAGCAGCTACACCACAGGGGACACTGAAGCTTTCTTT.